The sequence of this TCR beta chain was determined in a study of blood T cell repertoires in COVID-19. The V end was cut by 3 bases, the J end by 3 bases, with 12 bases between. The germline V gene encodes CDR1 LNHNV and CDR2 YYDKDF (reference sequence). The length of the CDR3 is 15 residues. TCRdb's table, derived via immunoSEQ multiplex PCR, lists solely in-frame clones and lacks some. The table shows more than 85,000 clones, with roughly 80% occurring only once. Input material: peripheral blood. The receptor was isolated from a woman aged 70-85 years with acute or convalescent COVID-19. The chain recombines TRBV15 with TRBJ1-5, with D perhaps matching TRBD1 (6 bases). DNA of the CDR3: TGTGCCACCAGCAGGGACAGTAAGTACAATCAGCCCCAGCATTTT. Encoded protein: CATSRDSKYNQPQHF.